A selection of T cell receptor beta chains follows, all from one sample in a study of T cell responses to AZD1222 COVID-19 vaccine. Assay used: immunoSEQ multiplex PCR; TCRdb lists only in-frame clones, some missing. The data show around 110,000 clones, with roughly nine tenths seen just once and approximately 7.5% held by the top ten. The sequencing here drew on peripheral blood, taken on day 0 of AZD1222 vaccination. The receptors here all came from an adult in good health. CDR3s leave out the opening cysteine and the closing phenylalanine or tryptophan. The size entry is marked missing in some rows and otherwise reads once, few, many or a size class.

clone_size v_call cdr3_aa
once TRBV6-4 ASRVTGGSATEAF
. TRBV7-2 ASSLGVRETQY
. TRBV2 ASSELGSGAEAGEQF
. TRBV2 ASSEETQY
. TRBV27 ASSSSVGQGNSPLH
. TRBV9 ASTERGPTDTQY
. TRBV7-8 ASSSRTGYNYGYT
. TRBV30 AWKVFPQGDGKLF
once TRBV5-1 ASTVSSGSGANVLT
few TRBV3-1/TRBV3-2 ASSQVGSAEQF
. TRBV4-1 ASSQVLGLQY
. TRBV7-9 ASSAPGTGNNEQF
. TRBV19 ASSTLQGYSNQPQH
. TRBV27 ASSSRGSNSYEQY
. TRBV3-1/TRBV3-2 ASSGGGRGYT
. TRBV11-3 ASSLARGPRGDEQF
. TRBV28 ASSSVGLAGGMGYEQY